The clone carrying this TCR beta chain was found a few times. The sample comes from a study of cytomegalovirus exposure and HLA in healthy donors. It was with 60 Vbeta and 13 Jbeta primers that the PCR ran. Data came from immunoSEQ multiplex PCR; TCRdb stores just in-frame clones and leaves some out. Of around 130,000 clones listed, about four fifths are singletons. The receptor comes from a man aged 25 to 40 in good health and CMV-seronegative. The specimen sequenced was PBMCs.

As DNA, the CDR3 is TGTGCCACCAGCAGACGACAGGGCGGTGATTGGGGTCAAGAGACCCAGTACTTC. Translation gives CATSRRQGGDWGQETQYF. The chain carries TRBV15 and TRBJ2-5; 7 nucleotides agree with TRBD1. This CDR3 contains 18 residues. The germline CDR1 and CDR2 sequences are LNHNV and YYDKDF (reference sequence). After removal of 2 bases from V and 2 bases from J, the junction contained 14 bases not matched to a gene.